This T cell receptor beta chain was sequenced for a study of graft-versus-host responses after intestinal transplantation. Study in general: Transplants given to recipients were multivisceral, liver-intestinal, or isolated intestinal. Recipients across the board were started on anti-thymocyte globulin induction, then kept on tacrolimus and steroids for roughly 3 years.

Profiled with immunoSEQ multiplex PCR; TCRdb holds only in-frame clones, not every one. The sample holds approximately 24,000 clones; around 94% are singletons and the top ten take around 0.82%. From germline, CDR1 is LGHNA and CDR2 YSLEER. The CDR3 runs to 14 residues. Trimming shortened V by 0 bases and J by 6 bases, and 11 bases separated the two germline ends. Sequenced here: PBMCs, sampled just over 29 days after intestinal transplant. The receptor was isolated from a human patient who received an intestinal transplant, so some T cells may come from the graft donor. The chain links TRBV4-3 to TRBJ1-2; D may be TRBD1 (6 bases). In DNA, the CDR3 is TGCGCCAGCAGCCAAGATGGGGGGCAGAATGGCTACACCTTC. This gives the protein CASSQDGGQNGYTF.